This T cell receptor beta chain was found in a study of technical replicates of blood from several donors. TCRdb keeps only in-frame clones here, not all; method: immunoSEQ multiplex PCR. The data hold 60,000 to 90,000 clones, with approximately 97% observed a single time. Germline CDR1 and CDR2: KGHSH and LQKENI. CDR3 size: 18 residues. Trimming took 3 bases from V and 0 from J; bases not matched to a gene: 12. The material sequenced was T cells isolated from PBMCs. The chain links TRBV18 to TRBJ2-3; 7 bases line up with TRBD1. This clonotype was sampled from a human donor in good health. The CDR3 DNA reads TGTGCCAGCTCACCTACCACCGGACAGGTCTATAGCACAGATACGCAGTATTTT. The encoded protein is CASSPTTGQVYSTDTQYF.